These 29 T cell receptor beta chains came from one sample sequenced in a study of OX40 agonist ivuxolimab in advanced cancers. Only in-frame clones appear in the TCRdb table, and some are missing; sequencing was by immunoSEQ multiplex PCR. This table holds tens of thousands of clones, 80% to 90% found once. The sample consisted of CD4+ or CD8+ T cells sorted from blood, taken in a trial of the OX40 agonist ivuxolimab. The receptor set was obtained from an adult with an advanced solid tumor such as melanoma, head and neck, liver or kidney cancer.

This clone has only one observation. The chain couples TRBV19 to TRBJ2-1, with TRBD2 matching 7 bases. The CDR3 sequence is 13 residues long. The germline V gene encodes CDR1 LNHDA and CDR2 SQIVND (reference sequence). After removal of 7 bases from V and 6 bases from J, the junction contained 6 bases not matched to a gene. This chain's CDR3 is CASTGDYFNEQFF. For the CDR3, the DNA is TGTGCCAGTACCGGGGACTACTTCAATGAGCAGTTCTTC.

The J gene is TRBJ1-2, the V gene TRBV4-1, with 7 bases identical to TRBD1. The CDR3 is 15 residues long. The V and J ends lost 1 base and 4 bases, in that order; junction bases with no gene match: 6. CDR1 and CDR2 from the germline V gene are MGHRA and YSYEKL. In DNA form, the CDR3 reads TGCGCCAGCAGCCAAGTCCCGGGGGACAGCTATGGCTACACCTTC. This sequence encodes CASSQVPGDSYGYTF.

V and J are TRBV4-1 and TRBJ2-7, with TRBD1 matching 8 bases. Germline values: CDR1 MGHRA, CDR2 YSYEKL. V shed 4 bases and J 4 bases; nucleotides not matched to a gene: 6. The CDR3 has 14 residues. The CDR3 region is CASSPRTGFYEQYF. The CDR3 bases are TGCGCCAGCAGCCCCCGGACAGGGTTTTACGAGCAGTACTTC.

The chain links TRBV15 to TRBJ2-4; D not resolved. CDR1 is LNHNV and CDR2 is YYDKDF in the germline V gene (reference sequence). The CDR3 sequence is 11 residues long. Trimming took off 7 bases at V and 7 bases at J, with 8 bases between the two ends. CDR3 loop: CATTGDNIQYF. The CDR3 region has the DNA TGTGCCACCACCGGAGATAACATTCAGTACTTC.

Regarding this clone: Without the conserved terminal phenylalanine or tryptophan, this CDR3 likely stems from a read error. The DNA is omitted, as the CDR3 cannot be located on it reliably, and the CDR3 follows TCRdb's listing. This chain links TRBV11-3 with TRBJ1-2. The CDR3 comprises 18 residues, both ends counted. Per germline, CDR1 SGHNT and CDR2 YENEEA. CDR3 residues: CASSLGLLGGAVDGYETI.

The rearrangement uses TRBV12-2 and TRBJ1-5. TRBV12-2 is a documented pseudogene. The CDR3 totals 15 residues. Written as DNA, the CDR3 is TGTGCAAGTCGCTTAGAGGATGGGGGGGATCAGCCCCAGCATTTT. This sequence encodes CASRLEDGGDQPQHF.

The CDR3 DNA sequence: TGTGCCAGCTCCGATTCAGGGGTCCAGCCCCAGCATTTT. Translated, it gives CASSDSGVQPQHF. The rearrangement joins TRBV19 to TRBJ1-5, with a tentative D call TRBD1 (6 bases). Germline V CDR1 and CDR2: LNHDA, SQIVND (reference sequence). The CDR3 has 13 residues. Trimming took off 9 bases at V and 7 bases at J, with 16 bases between the two ends.

V usage is TRBV6-1 and J usage is TRBJ2-2; D possibly corresponds to TRBD2 (6 bases). CDR1 and CDR2 from the germline V gene are MNHNS and SASEGT. Trimming shortened V by 10 bases and J by 5 bases, and 14 bases separated the two germline ends. The CDR3 is made up of 13 amino acids. CDR3 region: CAILVGGTGELFF. The CDR3 DNA is TGTGCCATCCTGGTGGGGGGTACCGGGGAGCTGTTTTTT.

This chain links TRBV4-1 with TRBJ2-7, with TRBD2 as a possible D gene (7 bases). V lost 1 base, J lost 6 bases, and 10 bases lay in between. CDR1 MGHRA and CDR2 YSYEKL come from the germline V gene. This CDR3 spans 13 amino acids. This chain's CDR3 is CASSQVGGAEQYF. Written as DNA, the CDR3 is TGCGCCAGCAGCCAAGTTGGGGGGGCCGAGCAGTACTTC.

The V gene is TRBV29-1, the J gene TRBJ2-3; 9 nucleotides line up with TRBD2. The CDR3 runs to 14 residues. Germline V gene data show CDR1 as SQVTM and CDR2 as ANQGSEA. The V segment lost 3 bases and the J segment 4 bases; nucleotides outside the gene matches: 5. The CDR3 here is CSVEASGISDTQYF. The CDR3 DNA follows: TGCAGCGTTGAGGCTAGCGGGATTTCAGATACGCAGTATTTT.

The chain uses TRBV27 and TRBJ2-1; D uncertain. The CDR3 extends over 16 amino acids. Per germline, CDR1 MNHEY and CDR2 SMNVEV (reference sequence). With 3 bases removed from V and 0 bases from J, the gap between germline ends came to 12 bases. DNA for the CDR3: TGTGCCAGCAGTTTTTTGGCCCAAGGCTCCTACAATGAGCAGTTCTTC. It codes for CASSFLAQGSYNEQFF.

J is TRBJ2-1 and V is TRBV6-4, with 8 positions matching TRBD2. This CDR3 is built from 15 residues. The ends lost 3 bases at V and 6 bases at J; junction bases unmatched: 7. Germline V gene lookup returns CDR1 MRHNA and CDR2 SNTAGT. CDR3 amino acids: CASSDGAGGSNEQFF. The DNA for the CDR3 is TGTGCCAGCAGTGATGGCGCGGGGGGTAGCAATGAGCAGTTCTTC.

The CDR3 loop reads CASSPAGASYEQYF. CDR3 nucleotides: TGTGCCAGCAGTCCAGCCGGGGCCTCCTACGAGCAGTACTTC. This chain links TRBV27 with TRBJ2-7; D possibly uses TRBD1 or TRBD2 (5 bases each). This CDR3 region has 14 residues. V was pared by 5 bases and J by 0 bases, with 11 bases between. Germline values: CDR1 MNHEY, CDR2 SMNVEV (reference sequence).

The chain has TRBV4-1 and TRBJ2-7; the match to TRBD2 covers 8 bases. The CDR3 totals 15 residues. CDR1 is MGHRA and CDR2 is YSYEKL in the germline V gene. J lost 0 bases, V lost 1 base, and 2 bases had no gene match. As DNA, the CDR3 is TGCGCCAGCAGCCAAGTACTAGCGGACTCCTACGAGCAGTACTTC. Translation: CASSQVLADSYEQYF.

This chain links TRBV27 with TRBJ2-7, with D perhaps matching TRBD1 (7 bases). V gave up 3 bases and J gave up 2 bases, with 14 bases separating them. CDR3 length: 15 residues. The germline gives CDR1 MNHEY, CDR2 SMNVEV (reference sequence). The chain's CDR3 is CASSFSAGGTYEQYF. CDR3 DNA sequence: TGTGCCAGCAGTTTCTCGGCAGGGGGGACCTACGAGCAGTACTTC.

The V call is TRBV7-6, the J call TRBJ2-1, with 9 positions matching TRBD2. Germline CDR1 and CDR2: SGHVS and FNYEAQ. Germline trimming cut 4 bases from V and 8 bases from J; bases unmatched to any gene: 9. The length of the CDR3 is 15 residues. Written as DNA, the CDR3 is TGTGCCAGCAGCTCTACGGGACTAGCCTTGGATGAGCAGTTCTTC. It is translated as CASSSTGLALDEQFF.

This clone was seen once. This chain links TRBV9 with TRBJ2-7; 8 nucleotides match TRBD1. The J segment lost 4 bases and the V segment lost 1 base, leaving 4 bases of the junction unmatched. The CDR3 is made up of 14 amino acids. Germline V gene data show CDR1 as SGDLS and CDR2 as YYNGEE. The CDR3, as DNA: TGTGCCAGCAGCGTACAGGGGGCTAGTTACGAGCAGTACTTC. Translation gives CASSVQGASYEQYF. The entire variable domain, with the rest obtained from reference TRBV9 and TRBJ2-7, is as follows: DSGVTQTPKHLITATGQRVTLRCSPRSGDLSVYWYQQSLDQGLQFLIQYYNGEERAKGNILERFSAQQFPDLHSELNLSSLELGDSALYFCASSVQGASYEQYFGPGTRLTVT.

This rearrangement joins TRBV13 to TRBJ2-7, with 9 nucleotides matching TRBD1. The CDR3 covers 14 residues. Germline-derived CDR1 and CDR2 are PRHDT and FYEKMQ (reference sequence). The V segment lost 4 bases and the J segment 5 bases; nucleotides outside the gene matches: 6. CDR3 amino acids: CASSYRDRVNEQYF. CDR3 sequence (DNA): TGTGCCAGCAGCTATCGGGACAGGGTAAACGAGCAGTACTTC.

This chain links TRBV5-1 with TRBJ2-5, with D perhaps matching TRBD1 (5 bases). The J call may be mistaken, given a closer DNA end match to TRBJ2-7. CDR3 length: 12 amino acids. Germline CDR1 and CDR2: SGHRS and YFSETQ. CDR3 coding DNA: TGCGCCAGCAGCGAGGACACCTACGAGCAGTACTTC. Translated, it gives CASSEDTYEQYF.

V is TRBV19 and J is TRBJ2-5; no reliable D call. Trimming stripped 1 base from V and 3 bases from J, with 9 bases between. The CDR3 sequence is 14 residues long. Germline V gives CDR1 LNHDA, CDR2 SQIVND (reference sequence). CDR3 in amino acids: CASSIGEGKETQYF. The CDR3 DNA sequence: TGTGCCAGTAGTATAGGTGAAGGGAAAGAGACCCAGTACTTC.

This clone was observed a few times. The chain recombines TRBV11-2 with TRBJ1-1; D might be TRBD1 (5 bases). Trimming shortened V by 4 bases and J by 3 bases, and 6 bases separated the two germline ends. CDR3 length: 12 residues. The germline V gene has CDR1 SGHAT and CDR2 FQNNGV. In nucleotides, the CDR3 is TGTGCCAGCAGCTCGGGGGACACTGAAGCTTTCTTT. Residues: CASSSGDTEAFF.

The rearrangement joins TRBV7-9 to TRBJ1-4; TRBD1 is a possible D gene (5 bases). The germline gives CDR1 SEHNR, CDR2 FQNEAQ (reference sequence). The CDR3 covers 16 residues. V was pared by 5 bases and J by 3 bases, with 16 bases between. This CDR3 reads CASSQDPGRANEKLFF. CDR3 nucleotide sequence: TGTGCCAGCAGCCAAGATCCAGGGCGTGCTAATGAAAAACTGTTTTTT.

The chain is built from TRBV27 and TRBJ2-5, with D possibly being TRBD1 or TRBD2 (6 bases each). The J call is doubtful: the DNA matches TRBJ2-7 better. The germline V gene encodes CDR1 MNHEY and CDR2 SMNVEV (reference sequence). CDR3 length: 13 amino acids. In DNA form, the CDR3 reads TGTGCCAGCAGTCCCTCGGGGGCGGACGAGCAGTACTTC. Its translation: CASSPSGADEQYF.

The chain carries TRBV19 and TRBJ1-1; no definite D call. The CDR3 runs to 10 residues. Germline values: CDR1 LNHDA, CDR2 SQIVND (reference sequence). V shed 5 bases and J shed 7 bases, with 5 bases lying between them. The CDR3 here is CASSAVEAFF. CDR3 DNA sequence: TGTGCCAGTAGTGCCGTTGAAGCTTTCTTT.

CDR3 region: CASSLEPGRTGELFF. The CDR3 region has the DNA TGTGCCAGCAGCTTAGAACCGGGGAGGACCGGGGAGCTGTTTTTT. This chain uses TRBV5-8 with TRBJ2-2, with a tentative D call TRBD2 (6 bases). The CDR3 covers 15 residues. CDR1 is SGHTS and CDR2 is YDEGEE in the germline V gene. The ends were cut back, 2 bases at V and 5 bases at J, with 13 bases in the middle.

The CDR3 here is CASSPDINENTIYF. In DNA form, the CDR3 reads TGTGCCAGCAGCCCGGACATAAACGAAAACACCATATATTTT. The chain has TRBV9 and TRBJ1-3; TRBD1 is a possible D gene (5 bases). Germline-derived CDR1 and CDR2 are SGDLS and YYNGEE. The CDR3 has 14 amino acids. V was shortened by 4 bases and J by 6 bases, with 14 bases between the two germline ends.

The rearrangement uses TRBV16 and TRBJ2-7; a weak D match, TRBD2 (6 bases). Germline V gives CDR1 KGHSY, CDR2 FQNENV. Between the trimmed V and J ends, which lost 6 bases and 4 bases, there was a span of 19 bases. The CDR3 is made up of 15 amino acids. For the CDR3, the DNA is TGTGCCAGCAGTTCCGACTCCGGGGGATTGTACGAGCAGTACTTC. It encodes CASSSDSGGLYEQYF. Looking up the rest from reference TRBV16 and TRBJ2-7 gives the full variable domain: GEEVAQTPKHLVRGEGQKAKLYCAPIKGHSYVFWYQQVLKNEFKFLISFQNENVFDETGMPKERFSAKCLPNSPCSLEIQATKLEDSAVYFCASSSDSGGLYEQYFGPGTRLTVT.

The CDR3 nucleotides read TGTGCCAGTAGTATCAGGGGGAATCAGCCCCAGCATTTT. This translates into CASSIRGNQPQHF. V is TRBV19 and J is TRBJ1-5; TRBD1 aligns across 7 bases. CDR1 and CDR2 (germline): LNHDA, SQIVND (reference sequence). The CDR3 loop spans 13 amino acids. V lost 3 bases to trimming and J lost 4 bases; unmatched junction nucleotides: 0.

The CDR3 DNA sequence: TGCGCCAGCAGCCAAGCTCACGGGAGCTCCTACGAGCAGTACTTC. It translates to CASSQAHGSSYEQYF. V gene TRBV4-1 combines with J gene TRBJ2-7; D might be TRBD2 (6 bases). The CDR3 consists of 15 residues. V gave up 1 base and J gave up 0 bases, with 10 bases separating them. Germline CDR1 and CDR2: MGHRA and YSYEKL.